This T cell receptor beta chain appears in the sequencing data of a study of control samples from healthy donors and cancer patients. This CDR3 spans 16 amino acids. Germline CDR1 is MNHEY and CDR2 is SMNVEV (reference sequence). Trimming cost V 7 bases and J 7 bases; bases outside gene matches: 12. Clones were read by immunoSEQ multiplex PCR, and TCRdb kept only the in-frame ones, dropping some. Among roughly 89,000 clones listed, about nine tenths were seen once. The sequence came from a man aged 45 to 65 in good health. This sequence joins TRBV27 and TRBJ1-6, with 8 nucleotides matching TRBD1. The sample was blood. In DNA, the CDR3 is TGTGCCAGCAAACGGGGGACAGGCAGCTTCAATTCACCCCTCCACTTT. Translation gives CASKRGTGSFNSPLHF.